The 27 T cell receptor beta chains reported below all come from one sample, sequenced in a study of blood T cells in healthy people across ages. With a J-beta primer mix and a sample-barcoded 5' primer, a second PCR ran about 7 to 12 cycles. TCRdb redid the calling of the 5' RACE reads with MiXCR, one entry per CDR3 protein. This table has around 1,000,000 distinct CDR3 sequences, more than 30% appearing once. Sequencing was performed on blood. The receptors were gathered from a man younger than 35 in good health.

There are a few counts of this clonotype. This chain links TRBV25-1 with TRBJ1-2; TRBD1 is a possible D gene (5 bases). Between the trimmed V and J ends, which lost 3 bases and 4 bases, there was a span of 9 bases. CDR1 and CDR2 (germline): MGHDK, SYGVNS. The CDR3 extends over 13 amino acids. For the CDR3, the DNA is TGTGCCAGCAGTGACCAGGGTGGCTATGGCTACACCTTC. It yields the protein CASSDQGGYGYTF.

The rearrangement joins TRBV27 to TRBJ2-1, with 11 bases matching TRBD1. The germline CDR1 and CDR2 sequences are MNHEY and SMNVEV (reference sequence). V gave up 4 bases and J gave up 8 bases; unmatched junction bases: 4. This CDR3 has 14 amino acids. The CDR3 protein is CASSYRTGGDEQFF. CDR3 coding DNA: TGTGCCAGCAGTTACAGGACAGGGGGCGATGAGCAGTTCTTC.

This clonotype was seen ten or more times. This sequence joins TRBV6-6 and TRBJ2-5, with 11 bases aligning to TRBD2. V dropped 0 bases and J dropped 3; count of bases not matched to a gene: 6. In germline, CDR1 is MNHNY, CDR2 SVGAGI (reference sequence). The CDR3 loop spans 17 amino acids. CDR3 bases: TGTGCCAGCAGTTACTCGATGGGACTAGCGGTCAAAGAGACCCAGTACTTC. Amino acids: CASSYSMGLAVKETQYF.

This clonotype was seen a few times. This chain links TRBV12-3 or TRBV12-4 with TRBJ1-2; D call uncertain. This CDR3 has 14 residues. V lost 7 bases to trimming and J lost 7 bases, with 19 bases between them. The chain's CDR3 is CASTLQVPGRGYTF. The CDR3 nucleotides read TGTGCCAGCACCCTCCAGGTTCCAGGTCGTGGCTACACCTTC.

This clonotype was counted between two and nine times. The V gene is TRBV20-1, the J gene TRBJ1-4, with a weak D call TRBD1 (5 bases). The germline V gene encodes CDR1 DFQATT and CDR2 SNEGSKA (reference sequence). The V end was cut by 4 bases, the J end by 0 bases, with 12 bases between. The CDR3 spans 15 residues. In DNA, the CDR3 is TGCAGTGCTATACGGGACCAGCCAACTAATGAAAAACTGTTTTTT. It is translated as CSAIRDQPTNEKLFF.

The genes are TRBV10-3 and TRBJ1-1; no firm D call. CDR1 and CDR2 from the germline V gene are ENHRY and SYGVKD. The CDR3 is 14 amino acids. Trimming left V 2 bases short and J 5 bases short, with 12 bases between. The CDR3 DNA sequence: TGTGCCATCAGTGAGATGGGGAGTAGTACTGAAGCTTTCTTT. As protein: CAISEMGSSTEAFF.

The chain couples TRBV14 to TRBJ1-4; D not resolved. This CDR3 has 14 amino acids. Germline V CDR1 and CDR2: SGHDN, FVKESK. The V end was cut by 6 bases, the J end by 8 bases, with 16 bases between. The CDR3 spells CASSQRHFSEKLFF. The CDR3, as DNA: TGTGCCAGCAGTCAGAGACACTTCTCCGAAAAACTGTTTTTT.

The chain combines TRBV20-1 with TRBJ2-1, with 9 nucleotides matching TRBD2. The J call is uncertain, as TRBJ2-7 better fits the DNA end. CDR3 size: 15 residues. CDR1 DFQATT and CDR2 SNEGSKA come from the germline V gene (reference sequence). In DNA form, the CDR3 reads TGCAGTGCTAGACTTAGCGGGGGCCTCCTCAATGAGCAGTACTTC. This encodes CSARLSGGLLNEQYF.

The chain has TRBV20-1 and TRBJ2-1, with D perhaps matching TRBD2 (6 bases). V lost 0 bases to trimming and J lost 0 bases, with 12 bases between them. The germline CDR1 and CDR2 sequences are DFQATT and SNEGSKA (reference sequence). The CDR3 length is 16 residues. CDR3 region: CSARDIRGSSYNEQFF. The CDR3 nucleotides are TGCAGTGCTAGAGATATCCGGGGGAGCTCCTACAATGAGCAGTTCTTC.

This clonotype has a handful of counts. The chain links TRBV20-1 to TRBJ1-2; D unclear. V was clipped by 5 bases and J by 4 bases, with 5 bases between them. The CDR3 loop spans 10 amino acids. Germline CDR1 is DFQATT and CDR2 is SNEGSKA (reference sequence). The CDR3 here is CSAHSYGYTF. CDR3 sequence (DNA): TGCAGTGCTCACTCCTATGGCTACACCTTC.

This chain uses TRBV3-1 with TRBJ1-1; weak D call: TRBD1 (5 bases). This CDR3 has 14 amino acids. Trimming removed 0 bases at V and 7 bases at J, with 12 bases between. Germline V gene lookup returns CDR1 LGHDT and CDR2 YNNKEL (reference sequence). The CDR3 DNA is TGTGCCAGCAGCCAAGATTTCTGGGGGGGTGAAGCTTTCTTT. It codes for CASSQDFWGGEAFF.

This clonotype was seen at least ten times. This rearrangement joins TRBV28 to TRBJ1-5, with 7 bases identical to TRBD1. The CDR3 totals 13 residues. The V segment lost 6 bases and the J segment 1 base; nucleotides outside the gene matches: 0. Germline V CDR1 and CDR2: MDHEN, SYDVKM. In DNA, the CDR3 is TGTGCCAGCAGGACAGGGAGCAATCAGCCCCAGCATTTT. Its protein is CASRTGSNQPQHF.

The rearrangement joins TRBV12-3 or TRBV12-4 to TRBJ1-5; D call uncertain. This CDR3 is built from 14 residues. V was cut by 5 bases and J by 4 bases, with 12 bases left in between. CDR3 in amino acids: CASSDRTVNQPQHF. CDR3 nucleotides: TGTGCCAGCAGTGACCGGACTGTGAATCAGCCCCAGCATTTT.

The chain uses TRBV6-4 and TRBJ2-5; 8 bases align to TRBD2. J was trimmed by 0 bases and V by 6 bases; bases with no gene match: 3. This CDR3 spans 14 amino acids. CDR1 MRHNA and CDR2 SNTAGT come from the germline V gene. CDR3 bases: TGTGCCAGCAGGCGGGGGGCCTACCAAGAGACCCAGTACTTC. Translating gives CASRRGAYQETQYF.

V usage is TRBV4-1 and J usage is TRBJ1-6; D unclear. The CDR3 length is 17 residues. V was pared by 4 bases and J by 0 bases, with 13 bases between. CDR1 is MGHRA, CDR2 YSYEKL, per germline. This chain's CDR3 is CASSRTHLDSYNSPLHF. The CDR3 bases are TGCGCCAGCAGCCGCACCCACTTAGACTCCTATAATTCACCCCTCCACTTT.

This clonotype was counted between two and nine times. V and J are TRBV12-3 or TRBV12-4 and TRBJ1-5, with D tentatively TRBD1 (6 bases). V lost 3 bases and J 11 bases, leaving 14 bases between the germline ends. This CDR3 is built from 13 residues. The CDR3 protein is CASSLVGTQAQHF. DNA of the CDR3: TGTGCCAGCAGTTTGGTGGGGACACAGGCCCAGCATTTT.

The table lists this clonotype with a few counts. The chain employs TRBV7-9 and TRBJ2-5; unclear D gene. Trimming removed 5 bases from V and 2 bases from J, with 27 bases in between. Germline-derived CDR1 and CDR2 are SEHNR and FQNEAQ (reference sequence). This CDR3 region has 19 residues. CDR3 amino acids: CASSHLYFEAYRRQETQYF. In nucleotides, the CDR3 is TGTGCCAGCAGCCACCTTTATTTTGAGGCATACCGGCGACAAGAGACCCAGTACTTC.

The count of this clonotype is one. The chain links TRBV4-3 to TRBJ2-7, with D unclear. The J call is in doubt because the DNA end fits TRBJ2-5 better. This CDR3 region has 18 residues. CDR1 is LGHNA and CDR2 is YSLEER in the germline V gene. The CDR3, as DNA: TGCGCCAGCAGCCAATTGGGAAGGCGGATTCAGCGAGAAGAGACCCAGTACTTC. This gives the protein CASSQLGRRIQREETQYF.

The gene calls are TRBV5-1 and TRBJ2-7; D gene unclear. The CDR3 totals 17 residues. Germline values: CDR1 SGHRS, CDR2 YFSETQ. The ends were cut back, 1 base at V and 10 bases at J, with 27 bases in the middle. CDR3 protein: CASSLRFGPFEVGTQYF. The CDR3, as DNA: TGCGCCAGCAGCTTGAGGTTTGGACCCTTTGAAGTTGGCACCCAGTACTTC.

A word on this clonotype: Sequence at one end of the junction differs from germline and may be a read error. The CDR3 is CASSFLGGSLLGCTF. The CDR3, as DNA: TGTGCCAGCAGTTTTTTGGGGGGGAGTCTTCTTGGCTGCACCTTC. The gene calls are TRBV12-3 or TRBV12-4 and TRBJ1-2, with D possibly matching TRBD1 (5 bases). The CDR3 loop spans 15 amino acids.

Details on this clonotype: This sequence may be a read error, since a much larger clone differs from it by one base. V is TRBV12-5 and J is TRBJ2-1; 7 bases match TRBD1. V was pared by 5 bases and J by 4 bases, with 5 bases of the junction left unmatched. There are 14 residues in the CDR3. Per germline, CDR1 LGHNT and CDR2 FRNRAP. CDR3 in amino acids: CASGADRDYNEQFF. CDR3 sequence (DNA): TGTGCTAGTGGTGCCGACAGGGATTACAATGAGCAGTTCTTC.

The chain couples TRBV20-1 to TRBJ1-2; TRBD1 might be the D (6 bases). The CDR3 spans 16 residues. Germline-derived CDR1 and CDR2 are DFQATT and SNEGSKA (reference sequence). Trimming removed 0 bases from V and 6 bases from J, with 20 bases in between. In DNA form, the CDR3 reads TGCAGTGCTAGAGATCTGATAGAGGGGGTAGGGGATGGCTACACCTTC. Encoded protein: CSARDLIEGVGDGYTF.

The V gene is TRBV4-2, the J gene TRBJ1-6; TRBD1 matches 7 bases. The V gene's germline CDR1 is LGHNA and CDR2 YNFKEQ. Losses at the gene ends were 3 bases for V and 1 base for J; bases not matched to a gene: 6. CDR3 length equals 17 residues. This CDR3 reads CASSQDRQGSYNSPLHF. The CDR3 nucleotides are TGTGCCAGCAGCCAGGATAGACAGGGTTCCTATAATTCACCCCTCCACTTT.

This clonotype occurred a few times. The rearrangement joins TRBV29-1 to TRBJ2-5; TRBD2 might be the D (6 bases). TRBJ2-7 matches the DNA end more closely, so the J call is doubtful. This CDR3 has 14 amino acids. Germline V gives CDR1 SQVTM, CDR2 ANQGSEA. In DNA, the CDR3 is TGCAGCGTGAGAGGAGGGGAACTTCCCTACGAGCAGTACTTC. Its protein product is CSVRGGELPYEQYF.

The chain joins TRBV5-5 to TRBJ2-3; D might be TRBD2 (5 bases). The CDR3 consists of 15 residues. The V gene's germline CDR1 is SGHKS and CDR2 YYEKEE (reference sequence). Between the trimmed V and J ends, which lost 0 bases and 0 bases, there was a span of 8 bases. The DNA of the CDR3 is TGTGCCAGCAGCTTGGGCTGGACTAGCACAGATACGCAGTATTTT. Protein sequence: CASSLGWTSTDTQYF. Looking up the rest from reference TRBV5-5 and TRBJ2-3 gives the full variable domain: DAGVTQSPTHLIKTRGQQVTLRCSPISGHKSVSWYQQVLGQGPQFIFQYYEKEERGRGNFPDRFSARQFPNYSSELNVNALLLGDSALYLCASSLGWTSTDTQYFGPGTRLTVL.

A few counts support this clonotype. The chain uses TRBV7-2 and TRBJ1-4; D remains unclear. V was cut by 3 bases and J by 8 bases, with 16 bases left in between. The CDR3 totals 15 residues. From germline, CDR1 is SGHTA and CDR2 FQGNSA. The CDR3 region is CASSFRTSAREKLFF. The CDR3 DNA reads TGTGCCAGCAGCTTCCGGACGTCTGCGAGGGAAAAACTGTTTTTT.

This clonotype was seen ten or more times. This chain connects TRBV7-2 to TRBJ2-3; D may be TRBD2 (6 bases). The CDR3 is 15 residues long. V lost 6 bases and J lost 0, with 13 bases in between. Germline lookup yields CDR1 SGHTA and CDR2 FQGNSA. This CDR3 is CASSLSGTSTDTQYF. The DNA for the CDR3 is TGTGCCAGCAGTTTATCTGGGACTAGCACAGATACGCAGTATTTT.